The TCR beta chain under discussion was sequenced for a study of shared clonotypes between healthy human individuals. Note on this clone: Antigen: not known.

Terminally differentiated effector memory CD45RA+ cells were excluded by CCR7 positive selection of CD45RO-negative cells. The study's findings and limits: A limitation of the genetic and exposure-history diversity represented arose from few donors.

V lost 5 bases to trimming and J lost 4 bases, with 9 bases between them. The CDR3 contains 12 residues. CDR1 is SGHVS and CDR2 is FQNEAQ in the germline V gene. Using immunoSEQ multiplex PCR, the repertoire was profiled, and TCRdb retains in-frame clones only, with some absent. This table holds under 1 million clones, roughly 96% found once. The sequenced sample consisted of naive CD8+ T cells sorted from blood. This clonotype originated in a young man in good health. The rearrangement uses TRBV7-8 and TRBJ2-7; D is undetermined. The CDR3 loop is CASSGTTYEQYF. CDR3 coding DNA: TGTGCCAGCAGCGGTACTACTTACGAGCAGTACTTC.